Shown below are 25 T cell receptor beta chains from a single sample sequenced in a study of technical replicates of blood from several donors. The assay was immunoSEQ multiplex PCR, and TCRdb's table has in-frame clones only and misses some. In the table there are more than 65,000 clones, roughly four fifths of which are singletons. The sequenced sample was PBMCs. The origin of the receptors is a human donor in good health. Some clones in this sample may be carry-over from other donors' samples.

This rearrangement joins TRBV2 to TRBJ2-7; D may be TRBD1 (6 bases). Per germline, CDR1 SNHLY and CDR2 FYNNEI. There are 13 residues in the CDR3. Trimming stripped 7 bases from V and 7 bases from J, with 17 bases between. CDR3 nucleotide sequence: TGTGCCAGCACCGCCGCAGGGGCCGGGGAGCAGTACTTC. This gives the protein CASTAAGAGEQYF.

The sample holds a few counts of this clone. V is TRBV5-1 and J is TRBJ2-2; perhaps TRBD2 as D (5 bases). The CDR3 extends over 14 amino acids. Trimming removed 4 bases at V and 2 bases at J, with 9 bases between. Germline loops: CDR1 SGHRS, CDR2 YFSETQ. CDR3 nucleotides: TGCGCCAGCAGCCCCCGACTAAACACCGGGGAGCTGTTTTTT. This sequence encodes CASSPRLNTGELFF.

The J gene is TRBJ1-2, the V gene TRBV18; D is uncertain. Germline assignment: CDR1 KGHSH and CDR2 LQKENI. Deletions cut 0 bases from V and 2 bases from J, with 7 bases between. The CDR3 consists of 14 residues. The CDR3 reads CASSPPGRNYGYTF. As DNA, the CDR3 is TGTGCCAGCTCACCACCTGGTCGGAACTATGGCTACACCTTC.

J is TRBJ2-7 and V is TRBV7-5; TRBD2 reflects the table's D call only, with no check against the DNA. TRBV7-5 is noted as a pseudogene. The CDR3 runs to 17 residues. The CDR3 protein is CARSSGGTSGQSYEQYF. The CDR3 nucleotides are TGTGCCAGAAGCTCAGGAGGGACTAGCGGGCAATCCTACGAGCAGTACTTC.

The chain has TRBV19 and TRBJ1-2; the D gene is possibly TRBD1 (5 bases). Deletions cut 6 bases from V and 2 bases from J, with 13 bases between. CDR3 size: 14 residues. Per the germline V gene, CDR1 is LNHDA and CDR2 is SQIVND (reference sequence). The CDR3 here is CASSPSQGNYGYTF. CDR3 DNA: TGTGCCAGTAGCCCGTCCCAGGGCAACTATGGCTACACCTTC.

The chain uses TRBV7-9 and TRBJ2-7, with D possibly TRBD2 on 7 matching bases. This CDR3 region has 14 residues. The V and J ends lost 2 bases and 2 bases respectively, with 10 bases between them. CDR1 SEHNR and CDR2 FQNEAQ come from the germline V gene (reference sequence). CDR3: CASSLYGGPYEQYF. CDR3 bases: TGTGCCAGCAGCTTATACGGGGGGCCCTACGAGCAGTACTTC.

J is TRBJ2-7 and V is TRBV9; 10 bases fit TRBD2. CDR1 SGDLS and CDR2 YYNGEE come from the germline V gene. Unmatched junction bases numbered 7, after V lost 0 bases and J lost 7 bases. The CDR3 has 15 residues. The CDR3 nucleotides are TGTGCCAGCAGCGTAGATAGCGGGAGGATGGATGAGCAGTACTTC. Translating it yields CASSVDSGRMDEQYF.

V gene TRBV4-2 combines with J gene TRBJ1-6; no clear D. The CDR3 totals 15 residues. The germline CDR1 and CDR2 sequences are LGHNA and YNFKEQ. V was clipped by 0 bases and J by 2 bases, with 5 bases between them. CDR3 in amino acids: CASSQDRTYNSPLHF. In nucleotides, the CDR3 is TGTGCCAGCAGCCAAGACAGGACCTATAATTCACCCCTCCACTTT.

The chain is built from TRBV6-5 and TRBJ1-1; D ambiguous. The CDR3 totals 15 residues. CDR1 and CDR2 (germline): MNHEY, SVGAGI. The V and J ends lost 0 bases and 0 bases respectively, with 8 bases between them. CDR3 residues: CASSYSAVMNTEAFF. The CDR3 coding sequence is TGTGCCAGCAGTTACTCGGCGGTAATGAACACTGAAGCTTTCTTT.

This chain uses TRBV30 with TRBJ2-3, with 10 bases matching TRBD2. V lost 5 bases and J lost 8; bases outside the gene matches: 4. Germline V CDR1 and CDR2: GTSNPN, SVGIG (reference sequence). The CDR3 is 12 residues long. CDR3 nucleotides: TGTGCCTGGTGTTGGACTAGCGGTACGCAGTATTTT. Amino acid sequence: CAWCWTSGTQYF.

The rearrangement joins TRBV7-9 to TRBJ2-7; the match to TRBD1 covers 8 bases. Germline V gene data show CDR1 as SEHNR and CDR2 as FQNEAQ (reference sequence). J lost 4 bases, V lost 5 bases, and 10 bases had no gene match. The CDR3 sequence is 15 residues long. The CDR3: CASSEPDRGVYEQYF. The CDR3 DNA sequence: TGTGCCAGCAGCGAACCCGACAGGGGTGTTTACGAGCAGTACTTC.

The chain couples TRBV5-1 to TRBJ2-3, with TRBD1 matching 9 bases. V dropped 4 bases and J dropped 1; count of bases not matched to a gene: 4. Germline loops: CDR1 SGHRS, CDR2 YFSETQ. CDR3 length: 15 residues. The CDR3 spells CASSMGQGRTDTQYF. The CDR3 nucleotides are TGCGCCAGCAGCATGGGACAGGGCCGCACAGATACGCAGTATTTT.

The table lists this clone with a few counts. CDR3 DNA: TGTGCCTGGAGCCCGGGGTTCAATCAGCCCCAGCATTTT. It yields the protein CAWSPGFNQPQHF. This rearrangement joins TRBV30 to TRBJ1-5; no clear D. CDR3 length: 13 amino acids. The V end lost 3 bases, the J end lost 3 bases, and 9 bases lay between the germline ends. Per germline, CDR1 GTSNPN and CDR2 SVGIG (reference sequence).

The J gene is TRBJ2-2, the V gene TRBV27, with D perhaps matching TRBD1 (5 bases). Germline CDR1 reads MNHEY; CDR2 reads SMNVEV (reference sequence). The CDR3 consists of 15 residues. The V end was cut by 6 bases, the J end by 4 bases, with 15 bases between. Here the CDR3 reads CASSPQGLGTGELFF. The CDR3, as DNA: TGTGCCAGCAGCCCCCAGGGTTTGGGCACCGGGGAGCTGTTTTTT.

The rearrangement joins TRBV6-5 to TRBJ2-7; 9 bases are shared with TRBD1. Germline lookup yields CDR1 MNHEY and CDR2 SVGAGI. The V and J ends lost 6 bases and 2 bases, in that order; junction bases with no gene match: 2. CDR3 length equals 13 residues. CDR3 sequence: CASSYRGPYEQYF. The CDR3 DNA reads TGTGCCAGCAGCTACAGGGGGCCCTACGAGCAGTACTTC.

V is TRBV7-2 and J is TRBJ1-1; D gene uncertain. Germline V gene data show CDR1 as SGHTA and CDR2 as FQGNSA. V lost 5 bases and J lost 2, with 9 bases in between. This CDR3 is built from 13 residues. The CDR3 loop is CASSLTSNTEAFF. In DNA form, the CDR3 reads TGTGCCAGCAGCCTGACAAGTAACACTGAAGCTTTCTTT.

The count of this clone is one. The chain carries TRBV23-1 and TRBJ2-5, with 7 bases identical to TRBD1. TRBV23-1 is an ORF, with its function uncertain. V shed 3 bases and J 3 bases; nucleotides not matched to a gene: 10. The CDR3 sequence is 16 residues long. CDR3 in amino acids: CASSHNLTGNEETQYF. CDR3 bases: TGCGCCAGCAGTCACAACCTGACAGGGAATGAAGAGACCCAGTACTTC.

In regard to this clone: Sequence at one end of the junction differs from germline and may be a read error. The chain has TRBV7-8 and TRBJ1-1; a weak D match, TRBD1 (6 bases). The CDR3 is 12 residues long. Germline V gives CDR1 SGHVS, CDR2 FQNEAQ. The CDR3 DNA is TGTGCCAGCAGCGGACCGGGAGGGAGGGGGAAATTT. Amino acid sequence: CASSGPGGRGKF.

V gene TRBV25-1 combines with J gene TRBJ2-1; 7 bases fit TRBD2. The V gene end was trimmed by 9 bases and the J gene end by 0 bases; junction bases not matched to a gene: 8. This CDR3 has 15 amino acids. Germline CDR1 MGHDK, CDR2 SYGVNS. Here the CDR3 reads CASVDPGGSYNEQFF. The CDR3 DNA reads as TGTGCCAGTGTCGACCCGGGGGGCTCCTACAATGAGCAGTTCTTC.

J is TRBJ2-3 and V is TRBV27, with TRBD2 matching 11 bases. J lost 3 bases, V lost 7 bases, and 15 bases had no gene match. Germline V gene data show CDR1 as MNHEY and CDR2 as SMNVEV (reference sequence). This CDR3 has 18 amino acids. The CDR3 here is CASTTFRASGGWTDTQYF. Written as DNA, the CDR3 is TGTGCCAGCACTACTTTTCGGGCTAGCGGGGGGTGGACAGATACGCAGTATTTT.

The chain carries TRBV30 and TRBJ1-1, with D maybe TRBD1 (6 bases). Germline CDR1 reads GTSNPN; CDR2 reads SVGIG (reference sequence). The CDR3 contains 16 residues. V dropped 5 bases and J dropped 4 bases, with 23 bases sitting between them. This CDR3 is CAWERGGSGWGTEAFF. CDR3 coding DNA: TGTGCCTGGGAACGGGGGGGCTCTGGTTGGGGCACTGAAGCTTTCTTT.

The V and J genes are TRBV29-1 and TRBJ1-1; a weak D match, TRBD1 (6 bases). Germline assignment: CDR1 SQVTM and CDR2 ANQGSEA. Trimming stripped 0 bases from V and 0 bases from J, with 11 bases between. The CDR3 has 15 residues. The CDR3 loop is CSVEERGQLNTEAFF. The CDR3 DNA reads as TGCAGCGTTGAAGAGAGAGGACAGTTGAACACTGAAGCTTTCTTT.

The chain joins TRBV11-1 to TRBJ2-2; 8 bases fit TRBD1. Trimming cost V 5 bases and J 3 bases; bases outside gene matches: 8. There are 16 residues in the CDR3. CDR1 is SGHAT, CDR2 FQDESV, per germline (reference sequence). This CDR3 reads CASSLMTGEDTGELFF. The CDR3 DNA sequence: TGTGCCAGCAGCCTGATGACAGGGGAGGACACCGGGGAGCTGTTTTTT.

The chain is built from TRBV7-6 and TRBJ1-1; 11 bases agree with TRBD1. The CDR3 loop spans 16 amino acids. Germline V gene lookup returns CDR1 SGHVS and CDR2 FNYEAQ. Trimming at V came to 5 bases and at J to 4 bases, leaving 9 bases not matched to a gene. CDR3 nucleotides: TGTGCCAGCAGCGGACGGACAGGGGGCTTAGGCACTGAAGCTTTCTTT. Translation: CASSGRTGGLGTEAFF.

This chain uses TRBV27 with TRBJ2-3, with D uncertain. The CDR3 spans 12 residues. Per the germline V gene, CDR1 is MNHEY and CDR2 is SMNVEV (reference sequence). The V gene lost 4 bases and the J gene lost 2 bases, with 4 bases spanning the gap. The CDR3 loop reads CASSYYTDTQYF. DNA for the CDR3: TGTGCCAGCAGTTACTACACAGATACGCAGTATTTT.